The 24 T cell receptor beta chains below come from one sample, sequenced in a study of CD8+ T cells in alopecia areata. Pooled cutaneous lymph node cells were sorted using CD4, CD8alpha, NKG2D, NKG2ACE and other markers. Sequencing templates came from extracted RNA that was reverse transcribed into cDNA. This table comes from immunoSEQ multiplex PCR, and its TCRdb copy is limited to in-frame clones, with some not included. Listed for the sample are over 250,000 clones, none seen a single time. The sample was CD4+ T cells sorted from a lymph node. Every receptor here comes from a C3H/HeJ mouse with alopecia areata. These mice share the MHC haplotype H2-k.

This clone was detected only a few times. Any gene name here is a mouse gene name. The read ends 4 residues shy of where the CDR3 ends; the end is completed using the germline J gene. Different DNA sequences within this sample yield the same CDR3. V gene TRBV13-1 combines with J gene TRBJ2-3; 11 nucleotides align to TRBD1. There are 15 residues in the CDR3. Germline V CDR1 and CDR2: NSHNY, SYGAGN. The V and J ends lost 1 base and 3 bases, in that order; junction bases with no gene match: 1. Incomplete CDR3 DNA: TGTGCCAGCAGTGATCGGGACAGGGGGGCAGAA. It is translated as CASSDRDRGAE. The full CDR3 protein is CASSDRDRGAETLYF.

The sample holds a few counts of this clone. Germline and genes here are mouse. The read gets to within 4 residues of the CDR3 end, and the germline J gene fills in the rest. This chain joins TRBV5 and TRBJ2-7, with D possibly TRBD1 on 5 matching bases. V was pared by 0 bases and J by 0 bases, with 6 bases between. The CDR3 extends over 14 amino acids. Germline V gene lookup returns CDR1 LGHNA and CDR2 YNLKQL (reference sequence). The CDR3 protein is CASSQDDSSYEQYF. Partial CDR3 DNA: TGTGCCAGCAGCCAAGATGACAGCTCCTAT.

As for this clone: The gene symbols are mouse symbols. The sequenced fragment ends 4 residues before the CDR3 boundary, so the rest is inferred from the germline J gene. Other DNA sequences from this sample encode an identical CDR3 as well. The chain uses TRBV31 and TRBJ2-3; TRBD2 aligns across 10 bases. The CDR3 has 15 residues. Germline assignment: CDR1 GKSSPN and CDR2 SITVG. J lost 0 bases, V lost 0 bases, and 0 bases had no gene match. CDR3 amino acids: CAWSLGLGSAETLYF. The part of the CDR3 DNA that was read is TGTGCCTGGAGTCTGGGACTGGGGAGTGCAGAA.

Worth noting for this clone: The genes and germline here are from mouse. Coverage ceases 4 residues before the CDR3 finishes, and the germline J gene fills in the end. The chain combines TRBV13-1 with TRBJ2-3, with a tentative D call TRBD2 (5 bases). The length of the CDR3 is 14 residues. V gave up 4 bases and J gave up 0 bases, with 9 bases separating them. The V gene's germline CDR1 is NSHNY and CDR2 SYGAGN. CDR3 residues: CASSWTSSAETLYF. The covered CDR3 bases are TGTGCCAGCAGTTGGACTTCTAGTGCAGAA.

This clone was seen more than once but under ten times. The gene names here belong to mouse. The observed sequence ends 4 residues before the CDR3 terminus, with the missing tail filled in from the germline J gene. The V and J genes are TRBV5 and TRBJ1-2, with a tentative D call TRBD1 (5 bases). This CDR3 comprises 13 residues. Trimming cost V 1 base and J 3 bases, with 6 bases left between them. Germline CDR1 is LGHNA and CDR2 is YNLKQL (reference sequence). The chain's CDR3 is CASSQVGDSDYTF. CDR3 DNA, as far as it was read: TGTGCCAGCAGCCAAGTGGGGGACTCC.

Notes on this clone: Genes here carry mouse names. The read ends 4 residues early relative to the CDR3; the germline J gene fills the gap. The J gene is TRBJ2-5, the V gene TRBV1; TRBD2 might be the D (7 bases). The CDR3 consists of 13 residues. Trimming shortened V by 8 bases and J by 2 bases, and 11 bases separated the two germline ends. Germline assignment: CDR1 NSQYPW and CDR2 LRSPGD (reference sequence). Partial CDR3 DNA: TGCACCTGCTTTGGGGGGCGCCAAGAC. Protein: CTCFGGRQD. The CDR3 in its entirety is CTCFGGRQDTQYF.

Regarding this clone: Gene names are mouse gene names. The read ends 4 residues shy of where the CDR3 ends; the end is completed using the germline J gene. The sample contains more than one DNA sequence encoding this CDR3. This chain links TRBV31 with TRBJ2-1; 10 bases fit TRBD1. CDR1 is GKSSPN and CDR2 is SITVG in the germline V gene. There are 15 residues in the CDR3. V shed 0 bases and J 3 bases; nucleotides not matched to a gene: 2. CDR3 bases read: TGTGCCTGGAGTCTCCGGACAGGGGGCTATGCT. This encodes CAWSLRTGGYA. In full, the CDR3 reads CAWSLRTGGYAEQFF.

Turning to this clone: The listed genes are named as in mouse. The read gets to within 4 residues of the CDR3 end, and the germline J gene fills in the rest. At the DNA level, this CDR3 is encoded by other sequences in the same sample as well. This chain joins TRBV5 and TRBJ2-1, with 7 bases lining up with TRBD2. The length of the CDR3 is 14 residues. Germline V gene lookup returns CDR1 LGHNA and CDR2 YNLKQL (reference sequence). Losses at the gene ends were 0 bases for V and 6 bases for J; bases not matched to a gene: 2. The CDR3 sequence is CASSQEGGGAEQFF. The sequenced CDR3 bases are TGTGCCAGCAGCCAAGAGGGGGGGGGTGCT.

In this sample, this clone turned up a few times. The gene symbols are mouse symbols. The CDR3 here is CTCTGQDTQYF. Partial CDR3 DNA: TGCACCTGCACTGGGCAAGAC. The V and J genes are TRBV1 and TRBJ2-5; a possible D gene is TRBD2 (5 bases). The CDR3 end lies 4 residues beyond the end of the read and is filled in from the germline J gene. Germline V gene sequence: CDR1 NSQYPW, CDR2 LRSPGD (reference sequence). Trimming took off 7 bases at V and 3 bases at J, with 5 bases between the two ends. CDR3 size: 11 residues.

This clone showed up just a few times. Gene names and germline refer to mouse. Coverage ceases 4 residues before the CDR3 finishes, and the germline J gene fills in the end. The chain uses TRBV31 and TRBJ2-2, with 12 positions matching TRBD1. The trim removed 4 bases at V and 4 bases at J, leaving 10 bases unmatched. Germline CDR1 and CDR2: GKSSPN and SITVG. This CDR3 contains 17 residues. CDR3 amino acids: CAWISGTGGRSTGQLYF. The CDR3 DNA, read in part, is TGTGCCTGGATCTCCGGGACAGGGGGCCGGTCCACCGGG.

Only a few counts were recorded for this clone. Gene names are mouse gene names. Coverage ceases 4 residues before the CDR3 finishes, and the germline J gene fills in the end. V gene TRBV1 combines with J gene TRBJ2-2; no definite D call. V was shortened by 9 bases and J by 0 bases, with 5 bases between the two germline ends. Germline V lookup: CDR1 NSQYPW, CDR2 LRSPGD (reference sequence). The CDR3 length is 12 residues. The CDR3 sequence is CTCWANTGQLYF. Incomplete CDR3 DNA: TGCACCTGTTGGGCAAACACCGGG.

For this clone: The germline and genes are mouse ones. The read terminates 4 residues before the CDR3 end, so the remaining end is supplied by the germline J gene. Other nucleotide sequences in the sample specify the same CDR3. This rearrangement joins TRBV5 to TRBJ1-1; D might be TRBD1 (6 bases). The CDR3 spans 14 residues. Trimming cost V 4 bases and J 0 bases, with 9 bases left between them. Germline CDR1 is LGHNA and CDR2 is YNLKQL (reference sequence). Partial CDR3 DNA: TGTGCCAGCAGCCTGACAGGAGCAAACACA. This translates into CASSLTGANT. The complete CDR3 reads CASSLTGANTEVFF.

On this clone: Each gene name is a mouse one. The read gets to within 4 residues of the CDR3 end, and the germline J gene fills in the rest. This sample includes further DNA sequences coding for the same CDR3. The genes are TRBV5 and TRBJ1-2, with TRBD1 matching 9 bases. The CDR3 sequence is 15 residues long. CDR1 is LGHNA and CDR2 is YNLKQL in the germline V gene (reference sequence). The trim removed 0 bases at V and 2 bases at J, leaving 1 base unmatched. The DNA read from the CDR3 is TGTGCCAGCAGCCAAGATACAGGGGGCAACTCC. The encoded protein is CASSQDTGGNS. The whole CDR3 sequence reads CASSQDTGGNSDYTF.

This clone was counted only a few times. The genes are named according to mouse. The CDR3 loop reads CTCSAGGQGFYEQYF. The part of the CDR3 DNA that was read is TGCACCTGCAGTGCAGGGGGACAGGGTTTCTAT. This chain connects TRBV1 to TRBJ2-7; 9 nucleotides line up with TRBD1. The sequenced fragment ends 4 residues before the CDR3 boundary, so the rest is inferred from the germline J gene. CDR1 is NSQYPW, CDR2 LRSPGD, per germline (reference sequence). The CDR3 runs to 15 residues. V lost 1 base, J lost 3 bases, and 4 bases stayed unmatched.

Ten or more counts support this clone. Germline and genes: mouse. CDR3 region: CASSPRNSPLYF. CDR3 DNA, as far as it was read: TGTGCTAGCAGCCCGAGGAATTCGCCC. V is TRBV17 and J is TRBJ1-6, with D unresolved. With the read ending 3 residues before the CDR3 end, the germline J gene is used to fill in that end. Being an ORF, TRBJ1-6 has a function that is uncertain. V lost 6 bases and J lost 7, with 7 bases in between. The CDR3 loop spans 12 amino acids. CDR1 and CDR2 (germline): MNHDT, YYDKIL.

About this clone itself: Gene names follow the mouse nomenclature. The read terminates 4 residues before the CDR3 end, so the remaining end is supplied by the germline J gene. V is TRBV1 and J is TRBJ2-5; unclear D gene. Deletions cut 1 base from V and 0 bases from J, with 8 bases between. There are 15 residues in the CDR3. The germline V gene has CDR1 NSQYPW and CDR2 LRSPGD (reference sequence). The CDR3 protein is CTCSAAQQNQDTQYF. CDR3 DNA (partial): TGCACCTGCAGTGCAGCTCAGCAGAACCAAGAC. Full variable domain (remainder filled in from reference TRBV1 and TRBJ2-5): VTLLEQNPRWRLVPRGQAVNLRCILKNSQYPWMSWYQQDLQKQLQWLFTLRSPGDKEVKSLPGADYLATRVTDTELRLQVANMSQGRTLYCTCSAAQQNQDTQYFGPGTRLLVL.

To note about this clone: Gene names denote mouse genes. The read falls 4 residues short of the CDR3 end, and the missing part is taken from the germline J gene. This rearrangement joins TRBV13-3 to TRBJ2-1, with TRBD1 matching over 9 bases. J lost 0 bases, V lost 0 bases, and 1 base had no gene match. Per germline, CDR1 NNHDY and CDR2 SYVADS. The length of the CDR3 is 16 residues. The CDR3 here is CASSDDRGLNYAEQFF. Partial CDR3 DNA: TGTGCCAGCAGTGATGACAGGGGGCTTAACTATGCT.

This clone turned up a few times. Genes here carry mouse names. The read stops 4 residues short of the end of the CDR3; the missing end is completed from the germline J gene. The chain uses TRBV1 and TRBJ2-1; TRBD2 agrees at 7 bases. With V trimmed by 4 bases and J by 1 base, 4 bases remained unmatched. The V gene's germline CDR1 is NSQYPW and CDR2 LRSPGD (reference sequence). This CDR3 comprises 15 residues. The part of the CDR3 DNA that was read is TGCACCTGCAGTGAGACTGGGTCAAACTATGCT. It encodes CTCSETGSNYA. The whole CDR3 protein reads CTCSETGSNYAEQFF.

Details on this clone: The gene symbols are mouse symbols. The read stops 4 residues short of the end of the CDR3; the missing end is completed from the germline J gene. The rearrangement uses TRBV1 and TRBJ2-1; 8 nucleotides line up with TRBD1. The CDR3 extends over 14 amino acids. V dropped 4 bases and J dropped 3; count of bases not matched to a gene: 2. Germline CDR1 NSQYPW, CDR2 LRSPGD (reference sequence). CDR3 protein: CTCSGTGIYAEQFF. Incomplete CDR3 DNA: TGCACCTGCAGTGGGACAGGGATCTATGCT.

Comments on this clone: The genes and germline here are from mouse. The observed sequence ends 4 residues before the CDR3 terminus, with the missing tail filled in from the germline J gene. The chain carries TRBV14 and TRBJ1-1, with D tentatively TRBD1 (6 bases). The germline gives CDR1 SGHDT, CDR2 FRDEAV. The CDR3 covers 14 residues. Trimming removed 5 bases from V and 0 bases from J, with 11 bases in between. The CDR3 is CASRRDIANTEVFF. Incomplete CDR3 DNA: TGTGCCAGCAGGCGGGACATTGCAAACACA.

On this clone itself: Genes and germline are mouse. The read gets to within 4 residues of the CDR3 end, and the germline J gene fills in the rest. The V gene is TRBV5, the J gene TRBJ2-3; 7 bases agree with TRBD1. From germline, CDR1 is LGHNA and CDR2 YNLKQL (reference sequence). Trimming cost V 0 bases and J 1 base; bases outside gene matches: 4. The CDR3 totals 16 residues. This CDR3 is CASSQERQGGAETLYF. The part of the CDR3 DNA that was read is TGTGCCAGCAGCCAAGAAAGACAGGGAGGTGCAGAA.

This clone appeared a few times. Mouse gene names apply. The read falls 4 residues short of the CDR3 end, and the missing part is taken from the germline J gene. The V and J genes are TRBV13-3 and TRBJ2-7; 7 nucleotides match TRBD2. Losses at the gene ends were 1 base for V and 1 base for J; bases not matched to a gene: 2. CDR3 length: 14 amino acids. Germline V gene sequence: CDR1 NNHDY, CDR2 SYVADS. Here the CDR3 reads CASSDSWGSYEQYF. The sequenced CDR3 bases are TGTGCCAGCAGTGATTCCTGGGGGTCCTAT.

This clone has more than one count but fewer than ten. The gene names here belong to mouse. The sequence runs out 4 residues before the end of the CDR3; the remainder is reconstructed from the germline J gene. The rearrangement uses TRBV1 and TRBJ2-1; 7 nucleotides line up with TRBD1. J lost 4 bases, V lost 7 bases, and 7 bases had no gene match. Per the germline V gene, CDR1 is NSQYPW and CDR2 is LRSPGD (reference sequence). The CDR3 has 14 amino acids. The CDR3 bases that were read are TGCACCTGCACTCATCCGGGACAGTATGCT. This gives the protein CTCTHPGQYA. The CDR3 as a whole reads CTCTHPGQYAEQFF. The full variable domain, rest sourced from reference TRBV1 and TRBJ2-1, is VTLLEQNPRWRLVPRGQAVNLRCILKNSQYPWMSWYQQDLQKQLQWLFTLRSPGDKEVKSLPGADYLATRVTDTELRLQVANMSQGRTLYCTCTHPGQYAEQFFGPGTRLTVL.

Remarks on this clone: Germline and genes here are mouse. The sequence runs out 4 residues before the end of the CDR3; the remainder is reconstructed from the germline J gene. This sequence joins TRBV17 and TRBJ1-1, with D unclear. Germline V gives CDR1 MNHDT, CDR2 YYDKIL. The V and J ends lost 5 bases and 1 base respectively, with 5 bases between them. The CDR3 consists of 12 residues. CDR3 bases read: TGTGCTAGCAGTTTCAAAAACACA. Translation: CASSFKNT. The whole CDR3 sequence is CASSFKNTEVFF.